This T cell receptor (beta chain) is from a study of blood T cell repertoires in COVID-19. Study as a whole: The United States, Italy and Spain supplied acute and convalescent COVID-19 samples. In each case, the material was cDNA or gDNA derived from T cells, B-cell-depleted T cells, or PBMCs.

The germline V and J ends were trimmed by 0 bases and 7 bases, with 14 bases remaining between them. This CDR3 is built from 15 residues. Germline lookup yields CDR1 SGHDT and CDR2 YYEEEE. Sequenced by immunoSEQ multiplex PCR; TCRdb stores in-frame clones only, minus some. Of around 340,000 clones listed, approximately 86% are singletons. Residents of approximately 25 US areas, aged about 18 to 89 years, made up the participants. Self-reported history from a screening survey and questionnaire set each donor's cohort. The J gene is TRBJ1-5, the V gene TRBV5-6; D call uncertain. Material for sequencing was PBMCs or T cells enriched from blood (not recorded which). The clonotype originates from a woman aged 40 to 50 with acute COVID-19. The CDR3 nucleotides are TGTGCCAGCAGCTTGGCGGCCGGTTCCGGGCAGCCCCAGCATTTT. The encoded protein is CASSLAAGSGQPQHF.